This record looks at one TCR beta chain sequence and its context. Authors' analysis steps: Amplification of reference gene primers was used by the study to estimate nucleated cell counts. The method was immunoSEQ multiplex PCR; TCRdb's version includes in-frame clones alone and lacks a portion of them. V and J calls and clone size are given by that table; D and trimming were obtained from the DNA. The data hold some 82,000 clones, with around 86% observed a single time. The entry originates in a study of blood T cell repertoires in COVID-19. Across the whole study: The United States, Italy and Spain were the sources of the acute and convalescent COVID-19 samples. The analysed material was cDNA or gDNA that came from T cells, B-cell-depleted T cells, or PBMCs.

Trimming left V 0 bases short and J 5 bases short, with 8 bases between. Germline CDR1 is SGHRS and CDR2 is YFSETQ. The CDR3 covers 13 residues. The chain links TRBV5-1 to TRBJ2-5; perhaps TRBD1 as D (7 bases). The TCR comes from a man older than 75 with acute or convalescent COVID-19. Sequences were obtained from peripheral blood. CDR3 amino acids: CASSLAGGETQYF. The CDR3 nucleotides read TGCGCCAGCAGCTTGGCAGGGGGGGAGACCCAGTACTTC.